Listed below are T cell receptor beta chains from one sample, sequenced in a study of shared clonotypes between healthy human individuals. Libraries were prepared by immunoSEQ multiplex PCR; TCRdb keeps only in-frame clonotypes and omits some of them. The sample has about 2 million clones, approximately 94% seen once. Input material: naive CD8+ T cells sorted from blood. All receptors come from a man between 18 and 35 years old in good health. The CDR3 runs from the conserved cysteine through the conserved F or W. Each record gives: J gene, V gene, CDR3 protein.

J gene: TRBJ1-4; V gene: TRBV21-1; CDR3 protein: CARRDEKLFF
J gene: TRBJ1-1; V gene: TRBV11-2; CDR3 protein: CASSLASNTEAFF
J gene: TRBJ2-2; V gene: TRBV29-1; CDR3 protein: CSVGGGNTGELFF
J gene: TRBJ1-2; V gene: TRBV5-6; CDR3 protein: CASSLPPGLQGYGYTF
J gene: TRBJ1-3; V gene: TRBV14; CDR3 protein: CASSQDGESVGNTIYF
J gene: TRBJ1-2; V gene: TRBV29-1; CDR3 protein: CSVTPATGNGYTF
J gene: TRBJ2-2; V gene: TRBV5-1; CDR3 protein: CASSPRGEAGELFF
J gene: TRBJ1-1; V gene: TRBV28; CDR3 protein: CASSYVVTGGMNTEAFF
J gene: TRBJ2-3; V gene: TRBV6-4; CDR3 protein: CASSDSGDTQYF
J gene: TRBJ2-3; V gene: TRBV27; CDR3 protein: CASSFGPSSPDTQYF
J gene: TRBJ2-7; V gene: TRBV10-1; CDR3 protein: CATSDPDRWSSYEQYF
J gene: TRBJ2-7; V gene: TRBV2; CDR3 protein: CASTLPGQGYEQYF
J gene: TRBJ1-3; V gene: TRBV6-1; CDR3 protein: CASSEAILSGNTIYF
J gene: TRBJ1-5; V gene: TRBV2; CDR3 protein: CASREDTSSNQPQHF
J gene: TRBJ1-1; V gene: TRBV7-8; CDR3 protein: CASSPITGMNTEAFF
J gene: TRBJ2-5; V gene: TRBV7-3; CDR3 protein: CASSLLGPLETQYF
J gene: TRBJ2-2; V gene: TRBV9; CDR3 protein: CASSLTNTGELFF
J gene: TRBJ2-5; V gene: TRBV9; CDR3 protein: CASSVVGGLGETQYF
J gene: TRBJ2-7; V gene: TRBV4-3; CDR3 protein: CASSQEVSGAYEQYF
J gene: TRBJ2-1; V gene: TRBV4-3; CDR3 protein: CASSQDRVAGYNEQFF
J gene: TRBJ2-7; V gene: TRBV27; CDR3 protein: CASSLAAPTYEQYF
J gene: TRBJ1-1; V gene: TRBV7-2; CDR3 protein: CASSLPGQMNTEAFF
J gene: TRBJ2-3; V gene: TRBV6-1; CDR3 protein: CASSSGTGADTQYF
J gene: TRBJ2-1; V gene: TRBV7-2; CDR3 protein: CASSFEVSRYEQFF
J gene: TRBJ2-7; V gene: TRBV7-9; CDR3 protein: CASSQPGLADEQYF
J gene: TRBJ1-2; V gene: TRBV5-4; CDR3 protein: CASSLTGGYDGYTF
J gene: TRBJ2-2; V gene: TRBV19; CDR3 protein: CASSQDSGAGELFF
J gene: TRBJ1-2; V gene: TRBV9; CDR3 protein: CASQNPGYGYTF
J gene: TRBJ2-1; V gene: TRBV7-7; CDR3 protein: CASSYQIYNEQFF
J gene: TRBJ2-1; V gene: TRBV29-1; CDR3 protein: CSVEQVRNSYNEQFF